This T cell receptor beta chain was recovered during a study of blood T cell repertoires in COVID-19. This clone was picked up one time. The CDR3 is 12 residues long. Trimming at V came to 5 bases and at J to 8 bases, leaving 3 bases not matched to a gene. Germline CDR1 reads MNHEY; CDR2 reads SMNVEV (reference sequence). As originally analysed: Nucleated cell counts were estimated from reference gene primer amplification. TCRdb keeps only in-frame clones here, not all; method: immunoSEQ multiplex PCR. The DNA was the basis for D and trimming; V, J and clone size are from that table. The data hold around 290,000 clones, with 86% observed a single time.

The specimen sequenced was peripheral blood. This chain joins TRBV27 and TRBJ1-1; 9 bases are a match to TRBD1. The sequence was collected from a woman in her seventies with COVID-19, enrolled during active disease. The CDR3 is CASSTGQGEAFF. The CDR3 bases are TGTGCCAGCAGTACAGGACAGGGGGAAGCTTTCTTT.